These 5 T cell receptor beta chains share one sample of origin, sequenced in a study of blood T cell repertoires in COVID-19. The repertoire was sequenced with immunoSEQ multiplex PCR; TCRdb's copy has only in-frame clones and lacks some. The sample lists 120,000 or so clones; approximately 82% were seen once. The sequencing sample was made of peripheral blood. The receptors here all came from a man aged 80 or over with active or convalescent COVID-19.

This clone has only one observation. This chain joins TRBV5-1 and TRBJ2-7; TRBD1 matches 9 bases. The V gene end was trimmed by 5 bases and the J gene end by 0 bases; junction bases not matched to a gene: 6. The CDR3 has 15 residues. CDR1 and CDR2 from the germline V gene are SGHRS and YFSETQ. Written as DNA, the CDR3 is TGCGCCAGCAGACCACAGGGGGCGAGCTCCTACGAGCAGTACTTC. Translation gives CASRPQGASSYEQYF.

The sample holds one count of this clone. This chain uses TRBV5-8 with TRBJ2-7, with D tentatively TRBD1 (7 bases). The CDR3 has 15 amino acids. V was pared by 5 bases and J by 3 bases, with 18 bases between. Germline V gene sequence: CDR1 SGHTS, CDR2 YDEGEE. The CDR3 region has the DNA TGTGCCAGCAGTCGGGGTGGTCAGGGGGGCTACGAGCAGTACTTC. The encoded protein is CASSRGGQGGYEQYF.

The chain employs TRBV7-3 and TRBJ1-2, with 7 positions matching TRBD1. Per the germline V gene, CDR1 is SGHTA and CDR2 is FQGTGA. Trimming took 5 bases from V and 13 from J; bases not matched to a gene: 13. The CDR3 extends over 13 amino acids. CDR3 sequence: CASSPLGQAPSTF. DNA of the CDR3: TGTGCCAGCAGCCCCCTTGGACAGGCGCCTAGCACCTTC. The full variable domain, its missing parts supplied by reference TRBV7-3 and TRBJ1-2, is GAGVSQTPSNKVTEKGKYVELRCDPISGHTALYWYRQSLGQGPEFLIYFQGTGAADDSGLPNDRFFAVRPEGSVSTLKIQRTERGDSAVYLCASSPLGQAPSTFGSGTRLTVV.

This chain uses TRBV6-5 with TRBJ1-2; no reliable D call. The V end lost 6 bases, the J end lost 4 bases, and 15 bases lay between the germline ends. CDR1 and CDR2 from the germline V gene are MNHEY and SVGAGI. CDR3 length equals 14 residues. The CDR3: CASSPPRGSYGYTF. The CDR3, as DNA: TGTGCCAGCAGCCCCCCCCGAGGGAGCTATGGCTACACCTTC.

This clone has just one count. This chain links TRBV27 with TRBJ1-5; TRBD1 matches at 11 bases. The junction had 4 bases not matched to a gene; V was cut back by 3 bases and J by 6 bases. The CDR3 has 15 residues. Germline V gene lookup returns CDR1 MNHEY and CDR2 SMNVEV (reference sequence). The CDR3 DNA follows: TGTGCCAGCAGTTTGGACAGGGGGCAAGGTCAGCCCCAGCATTTT. It encodes CASSLDRGQGQPQHF.